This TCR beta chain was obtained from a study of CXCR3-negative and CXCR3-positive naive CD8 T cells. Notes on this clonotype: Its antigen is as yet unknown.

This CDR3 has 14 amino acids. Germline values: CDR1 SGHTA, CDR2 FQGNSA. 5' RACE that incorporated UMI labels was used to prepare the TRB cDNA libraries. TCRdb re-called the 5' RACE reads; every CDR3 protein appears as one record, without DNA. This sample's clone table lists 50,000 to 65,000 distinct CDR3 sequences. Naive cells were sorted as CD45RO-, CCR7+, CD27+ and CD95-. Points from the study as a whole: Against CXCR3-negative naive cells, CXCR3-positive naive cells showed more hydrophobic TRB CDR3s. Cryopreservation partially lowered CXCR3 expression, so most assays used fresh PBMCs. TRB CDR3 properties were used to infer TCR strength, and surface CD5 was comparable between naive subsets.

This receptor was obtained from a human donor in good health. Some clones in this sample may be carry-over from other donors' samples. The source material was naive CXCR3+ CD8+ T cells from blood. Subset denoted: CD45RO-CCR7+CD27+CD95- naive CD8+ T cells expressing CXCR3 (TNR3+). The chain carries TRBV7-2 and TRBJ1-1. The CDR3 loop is CASSLGFGDTEAFF.